These 20 T cell receptor beta chains were sequenced from one sample in a study of T cells in Graves' hyperthyroidism and ophthalmopathy. RNA transcripts were the template for amplifying TCR beta CDR3 regions. First-round RT-PCR of the TCR CDR3 relied on the HTBI primer set. A single record per CDR3 protein comes from TCRdb applying MiXCR to the multiplex PCR reads. The table lists 700,000 to 950,000 distinct CDR3 sequences, 35% of them singletons. Sequenced: blood. Receptors were obtained from a woman aged 40 to 50 with Graves' hyperthyroidism.

The gene calls are TRBV6-5 and TRBJ1-5; D not certain. The length of the CDR3 is 16 residues. Trimming took 0 bases from V and 0 from J, leaving 9 bases between them. Germline CDR1 is MNHEY and CDR2 is SVGAGI. The CDR3 loop reads CASSYSAGDSNQPQHF. The CDR3 region has the DNA TGTGCCAGCAGTTACTCGGCAGGAGATAGCAATCAGCCCCAGCATTTT.

The chain employs TRBV10-3 and TRBJ2-7, with unresolved D. Germline values: CDR1 ENHRY, CDR2 SYGVKD. This CDR3 is built from 14 residues. Trimming pared 5 bases from V and 0 bases from J, leaving 11 bases between. CDR3 in DNA: TGTGCCATCAGTATCGCCGAGACCTCCTACGAGCAGTACTTC. This translates into CAISIAETSYEQYF.

This clonotype was counted between two and nine times. The chain is built from TRBV5-5 and TRBJ1-1; the D is unclear. The CDR3 loop spans 13 amino acids. From germline, CDR1 is SGHKS and CDR2 YYEKEE (reference sequence). V dropped 4 bases and J dropped 9 bases, with 16 bases sitting between them. Written as DNA, the CDR3 is TGTGCCAGCAGCCTTGATGGGTGGGGAAAAGCTTTCTTT. Translation gives CASSLDGWGKAFF.

This clonotype was picked up many times. The rearrangement joins TRBV11-1 to TRBJ1-2, with D unresolved. The ends were cut back, 7 bases at V and 2 bases at J, with 11 bases in the middle. Germline lookup yields CDR1 SGHAT and CDR2 FQDESV (reference sequence). CDR3 size: 13 residues. The CDR3 DNA sequence: TGTGCCAGCACCACTTACGGGAACTATGGCTACACCTTC. Translated: CASTTYGNYGYTF.

This clonotype appeared a few times. This rearrangement joins TRBV7-9 to TRBJ1-6; D perhaps matches TRBD1 (6 bases). Trimming took 8 bases from V and 1 from J, leaving 9 bases between them. The CDR3 length is 14 residues. Germline CDR1 SEHNR, CDR2 FQNEAQ (reference sequence). CDR3 nucleotides: TGTGCCAGCGGGGGGCAATCCTATAATTCACCCCTCCACTTT. Translating gives CASGGQSYNSPLHF.

This clonotype has a single count. A much larger clone lies a single base off, so this may be a read error. The V call is TRBV20-1, the J call TRBJ1-2, with D perhaps matching TRBD1 (6 bases). This CDR3 has 13 residues. Deletions cut 3 bases from V and 5 bases from J, with 13 bases between. The germline V gene has CDR1 DFQATT and CDR2 SNEGSKA (reference sequence). The CDR3 DNA sequence: TGCAGTGCTAGGGGGGCACCTGATTATGGCTACACCTTC. Translating gives CSARGAPDYGYTF.

In this sample, this clonotype turned up a few times. The chain recombines TRBV2 with TRBJ1-2, with D perhaps TRBD1 (6 bases). The CDR3 covers 15 residues. V lost 5 bases and J 4 bases, leaving 17 bases between the germline ends. Germline lookup yields CDR1 SNHLY and CDR2 FYNNEI. For the CDR3, the DNA is TGTGCCAGCAGTTTATCGACAGGAGAGTTCTATGGCTACACCTTC. Translated: CASSLSTGEFYGYTF.

This clonotype was seen ten or more times. V usage is TRBV5-5 and J usage is TRBJ2-7, with D possibly being TRBD2 (6 bases). The V gene lost 3 bases and the J gene lost 5 bases, with 18 bases spanning the gap. The CDR3 has 15 amino acids. Germline CDR1 reads SGHKS; CDR2 reads YYEKEE (reference sequence). CDR3 loop: CASSSEGGTLNEQYF. DNA for the CDR3: TGTGCCAGCAGCTCCGAGGGCGGGACGTTGAACGAGCAGTACTTC.

The chain has TRBV29-1 and TRBJ2-5, with D possibly TRBD2 on 6 matching bases. The V gene's germline CDR1 is SQVTM and CDR2 ANQGSEA. V was shortened by 8 bases and J by 5 bases, with 18 bases between the two germline ends. The CDR3 runs 13 residues. The CDR3 loop is CSSTAGSGETQYF. The CDR3, as DNA: TGCAGCAGTACCGCGGGGTCGGGGGAGACCCAGTACTTC.

This clonotype was recorded at least ten times. Here the CDR3 reads CASSNWDRASEQYF. The CDR3 nucleotides read TGTGCCAGTAGTAACTGGGACAGGGCCTCCGAGCAGTACTTC. The chain is built from TRBV19 and TRBJ2-7, with TRBD1 matching 9 bases. Looked up from germline, CDR1 is LNHDA and CDR2 is SQIVND (reference sequence). This CDR3 has 14 residues. Losses at the gene ends were 4 bases for V and 6 bases for J; bases not matched to a gene: 7.

The genes are TRBV7-9 and TRBJ1-5; D is ambiguous. Germline assignment: CDR1 SEHNR and CDR2 FQNEAQ (reference sequence). The CDR3 is 15 amino acids. Between the trimmed V and J ends, which lost 4 bases and 7 bases, there was a span of 17 bases. This CDR3 reads CASSSSGPGRQPQHF. CDR3 in DNA: TGTGCCAGCAGCTCTTCAGGACCGGGAAGACAGCCCCAGCATTTT.

On this clonotype itself: A much larger clonotype is one base distant, so this may be a read error. The chain links TRBV29-1 to TRBJ1-2; no clear D. Germline V gene sequence: CDR1 SQVTM, CDR2 ANQGSEA. The CDR3 is 13 residues long. The CDR3 protein is CSAPHWGGEGCTF. The CDR3 bases are TGCAGCGCCCCCCATTGGGGTGGAGAGGGCTGCACCTTC.

Note on this clonotype: This sequence may be a read error, since a much larger clone differs from it by one base. This chain connects TRBV6-1 to TRBJ1-1; unclear D gene. The CDR3 is 15 residues long. Germline CDR1 reads MNHNS; CDR2 reads SASEGT. In DNA, the CDR3 is TGTGCCAGCAGCTCCCCAGACCACTCGAACACTGAAGCTCTCTTT. Its translation is CASSSPDHSNTEALF.

This clonotype was counted ten times or more. The rearrangement links TRBV15 to TRBJ2-7, with D hard to call. Looked up from germline, CDR1 is LNHNV and CDR2 is YYDKDF (reference sequence). Trimming shortened V by 1 base and J by 5 bases, and 15 bases separated the two germline ends. This CDR3 has 15 amino acids. The CDR3 DNA is TGTGCCACCAGCAGAGCCGGGCCGAAAGATGACGAGCAGTACTTC. This translates into CATSRAGPKDDEQYF.

V usage is TRBV7-9 and J usage is TRBJ2-7; D could derive from TRBD1 or TRBD2 (5 bases each). V lost 8 bases and J 6 bases, leaving 20 bases between the germline ends. CDR3 length: 14 residues. Germline V gives CDR1 SEHNR, CDR2 FQNEAQ (reference sequence). The CDR3 protein is CASRSSGWGSEQYF. In DNA form, the CDR3 reads TGTGCCAGCCGCTCCTCCGGGTGGGGGTCCGAGCAGTACTTC.

Regarding this clonotype: A much larger clone sits a single nucleotide away, making a read error possible. This sequence joins TRBV2 and TRBJ2-2; D may be TRBD2 (6 bases). This CDR3 has 15 residues. The germline gives CDR1 SNHLY, CDR2 FYNNEI. The CDR3 reads CASSDNLGFSGGLFF. CDR3 bases: TGTGCCAGCAGTGATAACTTAGGGTTTTCCGGGGGGCTGTTTTTT.

In regard to this clonotype: A much larger clone sits a single nucleotide away, making a read error possible. This chain links TRBV12-3 or TRBV12-4 with TRBJ1-5; D remains unclear. CDR3 length: 12 residues. Deletions cut 1 base from V and 11 bases from J, with 9 bases between. DNA of the CDR3: TGTGCCAGCAGTTTAGGGGAGATGGCCCAGCATTTT. It codes for CASSLGEMAQHF.

This clonotype was picked up many times. The chain couples TRBV10-3 to TRBJ1-2; 9 bases are shared with TRBD1. With V trimmed by 3 bases and J by 4 bases, 6 bases remained unmatched. This CDR3 contains 15 residues. Looked up from germline, CDR1 is ENHRY and CDR2 is SYGVKD. The DNA of the CDR3 is TGTGCCATCAGTGAAGGACTACAGGGGGCCTATGGCTACACCTTC. Its translation is CAISEGLQGAYGYTF.

This clonotype appeared a single time. A read error is possible here, since a much larger clone lies one base away. The chain couples TRBV25-1 to TRBJ1-2, with D perhaps matching TRBD1 (5 bases). V lost 10 bases, J lost 0 bases, and 21 bases lay in between. Germline V gene sequence: CDR1 MGHDK, CDR2 SYGVNS. The CDR3 totals 16 residues. This CDR3 is CAITQPGKRTNYGYTF. CDR3 sequence (DNA): TGTGCCATCACACAACCAGGGAAGCGTACTAACTATGGCTACACCTTC.

This chain uses TRBV14 with TRBJ1-3; 7 nucleotides match TRBD1. In germline, CDR1 is SGHDN, CDR2 FVKESK. V trimming: 4 bases; J trimming: 3 bases; junction bases outside the gene matches: 6. This CDR3 region has 15 residues. The DNA of the CDR3 is TGTGCCAGCAGCCTCTTAACAGGGGTTGGAAACACCATATATTTT. Translation gives CASSLLTGVGNTIYF.